Included here is one T cell receptor (beta chain) sequence, with context. The assay was immunoSEQ multiplex PCR, and TCRdb's table has in-frame clones only and misses some. This sample has 170,000 or so clones, with 90% found just once. This sample stems from a study of T cell responses to AZD1222 COVID-19 vaccine. The CDR3 extends over 15 amino acids. The V and J ends lost 0 bases and 11 bases respectively, with 14 bases between them. CDR1 and CDR2 (germline): SNHLY, FYNNEI. This chain links TRBV2 with TRBJ1-6; D might be TRBD1 (5 bases). The sequences come from peripheral blood, collected on day 0 of AZD1222 vaccination. This TCR came from an adult in good health. The CDR3 DNA follows: TGTGCCAGCAGTGAAGCGAAAGGGGAGAAGGCACCCCTCCACTTT. Translated, it gives CASSEAKGEKAPLHF.